The entry that follows covers one T cell receptor beta chain sequence. This entry belongs to a study of blood T cell repertoires in COVID-19. Across the study: There were acute and convalescent COVID-19 samples, and they came from the United States, Italy and Spain. In each case, the material was cDNA or gDNA derived from T cells, B-cell-depleted T cells, or PBMCs.

Authors' analysis steps: Amplification with reference gene primers provided the estimates of nucleated cell counts. The table came from immunoSEQ multiplex PCR; TCRdb's copy has only in-frame clones and leaves some out. The DNA gave D and trimming, while V, J and clone size come from that table. This sample yields approximately 68,000 clones, of which roughly 83% are seen a single time; roughly 6% belongs to the top ten. Sequenced material: peripheral blood. The clonotype comes from a woman between 55 and 75 years old with acute or convalescent COVID-19.

CDR3 bases: TGCAGCGTCGCCGGGACAGGGACGAATTGGGCCTATGGCTACACCTTC. Translating gives CSVAGTGTNWAYGYTF. The V and J genes are TRBV29-1 and TRBJ1-2; the match to TRBD1 covers 9 bases. V lost 6 bases to trimming and J lost 4 bases; unmatched junction nucleotides: 15. This CDR3 contains 16 residues. CDR1 is SQVTM and CDR2 is ANQGSEA in the germline V gene.